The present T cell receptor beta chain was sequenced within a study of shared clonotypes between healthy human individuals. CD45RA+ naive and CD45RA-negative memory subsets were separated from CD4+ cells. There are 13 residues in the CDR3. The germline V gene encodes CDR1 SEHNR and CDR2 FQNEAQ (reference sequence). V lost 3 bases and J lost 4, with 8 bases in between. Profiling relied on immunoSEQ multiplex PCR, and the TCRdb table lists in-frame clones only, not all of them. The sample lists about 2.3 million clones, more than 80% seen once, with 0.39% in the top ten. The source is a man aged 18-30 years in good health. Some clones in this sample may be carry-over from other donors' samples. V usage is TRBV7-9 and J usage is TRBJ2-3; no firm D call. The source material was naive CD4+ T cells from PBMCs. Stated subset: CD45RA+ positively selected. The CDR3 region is CASSFAAPDTQYF. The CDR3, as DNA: TGTGCCAGCAGCTTTGCCGCCCCAGATACGCAGTATTTT. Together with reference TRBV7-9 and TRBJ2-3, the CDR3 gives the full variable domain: DTGVSQNPRHKITKRGQNVTFRCDPISEHNRLYWYRQTLGQGPEFLTYFQNEAQLEKSRLLSDRFSAERPKGSFSTLEIQRTEQGDSAMYLCASSFAAPDTQYFGPGTRLTVL.